Each of the 3 T cell receptor beta chains below was sequenced from the same sample in a study of shared clonotypes between healthy human individuals. Naive CD8 cells lacked CD45RO and underwent positive selection for CCR7, leaving out terminally differentiated effector memory CD45RA+ cells. Only in-frame clones appear in the TCRdb table, and some are missing; sequencing was by immunoSEQ multiplex PCR. Of about 2 million clones listed, about 95% are singletons. The sample consisted of naive CD8+ T cells sorted from blood. These receptors came from a man younger than 35 in good health.

V is TRBV2 and J is TRBJ1-3; D is possibly TRBD1 (5 bases). V lost 7 bases and J 8 bases, leaving 15 bases between the germline ends. The CDR3 sequence is 13 residues long. Germline V gene lookup returns CDR1 SNHLY and CDR2 FYNNEI. This CDR3 reads CASTPAGEDTIYF. The CDR3 nucleotides read TGTGCCAGCACCCCCGCGGGGGAGGACACCATATATTTT.

In this sample, this clone turned up once. This sequence joins TRBV2 and TRBJ1-1; D unresolved. Germline V gene lookup returns CDR1 SNHLY and CDR2 FYNNEI. The CDR3 contains 15 residues. The germline V and J ends were trimmed by 0 bases and 0 bases, with 8 bases remaining between them. The CDR3 region is CASSEANHVNTEAFF. The CDR3 bases are TGTGCCAGCAGTGAAGCGAACCACGTGAACACTGAAGCTTTCTTT.

Written as DNA, the CDR3 is TGTGCCAGCAGCACAGGGGGCGAGGAAAAACTGTTTTTT. Protein sequence: CASSTGGEEKLFF. The chain combines TRBV7-9 with TRBJ1-4; TRBD1 agrees at 9 bases. This CDR3 has 13 amino acids. Germline CDR1 reads SEHNR; CDR2 reads FQNEAQ (reference sequence). V shed 5 bases, J shed 8 bases, and the junction held 3 bases outside the gene matches. The whole variable domain, filled in from reference TRBV7-9 and TRBJ1-4, reads DTGVSQNPRHKITKRGQNVTFRCDPISEHNRLYWYRQTLGQGPEFLTYFQNEAQLEKSRLLSDRFSAERPKGSFSTLEIQRTEQGDSAMYLCASSTGGEEKLFFGSGTQLSVL.